This TCR beta chain was captured by sequencing in a study of T cell changes during pregnancy in multiple sclerosis. Data came from immunoSEQ multiplex PCR; TCRdb stores just in-frame clones and leaves some out. The data show around 62,000 clones, about 90% seen once. The CDR3 totals 13 residues. The germline V and J ends were trimmed by 8 bases and 4 bases, with 11 bases remaining between them. The germline V gene has CDR1 SGHVS and CDR2 FQNEAQ. The chain recombines TRBV7-8 with TRBJ2-2, with D possibly matching TRBD2 (5 bases). This clonotype was obtained from a female donor with multiple sclerosis, enrolled in a pregnancy study. The sample consisted of CD4+ T cells from peripheral blood mononuclear cells, taken in the first trimester of pregnancy. The CDR3 sequence: CASGLYTTGELFF. The DNA of the CDR3 is TGTGCCAGCGGACTCTATACCACCGGGGAGCTGTTTTTT.